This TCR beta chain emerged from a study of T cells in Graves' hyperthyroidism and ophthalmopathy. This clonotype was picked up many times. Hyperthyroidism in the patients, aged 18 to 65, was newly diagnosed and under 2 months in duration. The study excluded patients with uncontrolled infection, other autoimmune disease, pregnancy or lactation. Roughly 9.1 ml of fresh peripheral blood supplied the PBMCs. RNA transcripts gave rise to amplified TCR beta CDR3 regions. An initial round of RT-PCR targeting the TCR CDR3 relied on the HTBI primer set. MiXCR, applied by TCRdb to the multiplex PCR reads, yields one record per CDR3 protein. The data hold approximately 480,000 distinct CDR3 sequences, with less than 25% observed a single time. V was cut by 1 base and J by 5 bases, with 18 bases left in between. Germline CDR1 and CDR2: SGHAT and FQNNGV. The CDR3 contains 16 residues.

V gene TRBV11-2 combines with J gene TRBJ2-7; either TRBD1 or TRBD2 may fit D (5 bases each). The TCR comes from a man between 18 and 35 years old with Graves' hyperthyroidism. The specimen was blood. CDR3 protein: CASSLGGAPLLDEQYF. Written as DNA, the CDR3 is TGTGCCAGCAGCTTAGGAGGGGCCCCGCTGTTGGACGAGCAGTACTTC.